Each of the 26 T cell receptor beta chains below was sequenced from the same sample in a study of neurological immune-mediated disorders (dated by TCRdb to the late 2010s). Libraries were built with 5' RACE. Sequenced using an Illumina HiSeq 2500. TCRdb reanalyzed the raw reads on its own, using fastp at Q25 for trimming and MiXCR for clone calling, and kept in-frame beta chains. Rows are unified per CDR3 protein, each entry keeping the most common DNA and genes. Here the sample has around 79,000 distinct CDR3 sequences; 14% occur a single time. The leading ten clones occupy approximately 7.5% of the sample. Source material: PBMCs. These receptors all come from a woman aged 45-65 years in good health.

This clonotype appeared many times. The chain couples TRBV5-1 to TRBJ1-4, with D tentatively TRBD1 (5 bases). The germline gives CDR1 SGHRS, CDR2 YFSETQ. The CDR3 runs 14 residues. The ends were cut back, 3 bases at V and 12 bases at J, with 18 bases in the middle. CDR3 DNA sequence: TGCGCCAGCAGCTCGGGGACCGCCCGGGGGGAACTGTTTTTT. It specifies CASSSGTARGELFF.

This clonotype was picked up many times. This chain uses TRBV5-1 with TRBJ2-7; D perhaps matches TRBD2 (6 bases). V was cut by 4 bases and J by 2 bases, with 16 bases left in between. Germline CDR1 is SGHRS and CDR2 is YFSETQ. The CDR3 is 15 residues long. CDR3 sequence reads: CASSNAGTSAYEQYF. CDR3 nucleotides: TGCGCCAGCAGCAATGCCGGGACTTCTGCCTACGAGCAGTACTTC. Variable domain in full (rest from reference TRBV5-1 and TRBJ2-7): KAGVTQTPRYLIKTRGQQVTLSCSPISGHRSVSWYQQTPGQGLQFLFEYFSETQRNKGNFPGRFSGRQFSNSRSEMNVSTLELGDSALYLCASSNAGTSAYEQYFGPGTRLTVT.

Worth noting for this clonotype: A junction boundary mismatches the germline segment, possibly from a read error. The chain is built from TRBV6-5 and TRBJ1-3; TRBD1 matches 8 bases. The length of the CDR3 is 16 residues. CDR1 and CDR2 from the germline V gene are MNHEY and SVGAGI. CDR3 loop: CASNEIRGQGGNTIYF. The CDR3 DNA sequence: TGTGCCAGCAATGAAATCAGGGGGCAAGGAGGAAACACAATATATTTT.

Note on this clonotype: A much larger clone lies a single base off, so this may be a read error. The CDR3 DNA reads as TGTGCCAGCAGCGGGTCCCGGACTAGCGGTAACTACGAGCAGTACTTC. Residues: CASSGSRTSGNYEQYF. The chain carries TRBV3-1 and TRBJ2-7, with 10 bases matching TRBD2. The CDR3 sequence is 16 residues long. Germline V gene data show CDR1 as LGHDT and CDR2 as YNNKEL (reference sequence). The J segment lost 3 bases and the V segment lost 5 bases, leaving 10 bases of the junction unmatched.

This clonotype was seen many times. V and J are TRBV5-1 and TRBJ1-1; D is uncertain. With 3 bases removed from V and 5 bases from J, the gap between germline ends came to 14 bases. Per the germline V gene, CDR1 is SGHRS and CDR2 is YFSETQ. The CDR3 is made up of 14 amino acids. The CDR3 DNA follows: TGCGCCAGCAGCTGGGGATCGGGGATGACTGAAGCTTTCTTT. Translating it yields CASSWGSGMTEAFF. Using reference TRBV5-1 and TRBJ1-1 for the parts outside the CDR3, the full variable domain is KAGVTQTPRYLIKTRGQQVTLSCSPISGHRSVSWYQQTPGQGLQFLFEYFSETQRNKGNFPGRFSGRQFSNSRSEMNVSTLELGDSALYLCASSWGSGMTEAFFGQGTRLTVV.

This clonotype came up many times. V is TRBV7-2 and J is TRBJ2-1; possible D gene TRBD2, 5 bases. The CDR3 has 13 residues. Deletions cut 4 bases from V and 10 bases from J, with 14 bases between. CDR1 SGHTA and CDR2 FQGNSA come from the germline V gene. The CDR3 DNA is TGTGCCAGCAGCTCCCCCCTGCCGGGGGAGCAGTTCTTC. This translates into CASSSPLPGEQFF. The complete variable domain, with remaining parts taken from reference TRBV7-2 and TRBJ2-1, reads GAGVSQSPSNKVTEKGKDVELRCDPISGHTALYWYRQSLGQGLEFLIYFQGNSAPDKSGLPSDRFSAERTGGSVSTLTIQRTQQEDSAVYLCASSSPLPGEQFFGPGTRLTVL.

The rearrangement uses TRBV3-1 and TRBJ2-2; D ambiguous. V lost 5 bases, J lost 6 bases, and 10 bases lay in between. Germline CDR1 reads LGHDT; CDR2 reads YNNKEL (reference sequence). The CDR3 loop spans 13 amino acids. The CDR3 DNA is TGTGCCAGCAGCTCCTTGGGGTCCGGGGAGCTGTTTTTT. This sequence encodes CASSSLGSGELFF.

The rearrangement joins TRBV28 to TRBJ1-5; a weak D match, TRBD1 (6 bases). Trimming pared 3 bases from V and 2 bases from J, leaving 11 bases between. The CDR3 totals 15 residues. CDR1 is MDHEN, CDR2 SYDVKM, per germline. CDR3 amino acids: CASSLTGGGNQPQHF. The CDR3 DNA is TGTGCCAGCAGTTTGACGGGGGGCGGCAATCAGCCCCAGCATTTT.

The CDR3 DNA reads as TGTGCCAGCTCCGCAGGACAGGCCAACTATGGCTACACCTTC. It translates to CASSAGQANYGYTF. This chain connects TRBV7-2 to TRBJ1-2, with 7 bases lining up with TRBD1. The CDR3 has 14 residues. The V segment lost 8 bases and the J segment 2 bases; nucleotides outside the gene matches: 8. The germline gives CDR1 SGHTA, CDR2 FQGNSA.

This clonotype showed up many times. V usage is TRBV5-1 and J usage is TRBJ2-1, with D unresolved. V dropped 0 bases and J dropped 11 bases, with 9 bases sitting between them. CDR3 length equals 12 residues. In germline, CDR1 is SGHRS, CDR2 YFSETQ. As DNA, the CDR3 is TGCGCCAGCAGCTTGGTTACAGACAAGCAGTTCTTC. Translating gives CASSLVTDKQFF.

This clonotype appeared many times. The chain has TRBV28 and TRBJ2-1; 7 positions agree with TRBD1. CDR1 and CDR2 (germline): MDHEN, SYDVKM. The CDR3 is 16 residues long. V shed 5 bases and J 2 bases; nucleotides not matched to a gene: 9. In DNA form, the CDR3 reads TGTGCCAGCAGTCCCTACAGGGGTTCGACCTACAATGAGCAGTTCTTC. It specifies CASSPYRGSTYNEQFF.

This clonotype was seen ten or more times. The chain is built from TRBV20-1 and TRBJ1-5; no definite D call. CDR1 and CDR2 from the germline V gene are DFQATT and SNEGSKA (reference sequence). The V end was cut by 2 bases, the J end by 0 bases, with 17 bases between. This CDR3 has 17 amino acids. CDR3 DNA: TGCAGTGCTAGATGGAGTGCGGCGGACGGTAGCAATCAGCCCCAGCATTTT. It yields the protein CSARWSAADGSNQPQHF.

This clonotype was seen many times. The CDR3 loop reads CASSLRGWNTGELFF. CDR3 bases: TGTGCCAGCAGCTTGCGTGGGTGGAACACCGGGGAGCTGTTTTTT. V is TRBV5-6 and J is TRBJ2-2; D unclear. Germline V lookup: CDR1 SGHDT, CDR2 YYEEEE. V lost 1 base to trimming and J lost 1 base, with 8 bases between them. The CDR3 consists of 15 residues.

This clonotype showed up many times. The gene calls are TRBV6-2 or TRBV6-3 and TRBJ2-1; D possibly corresponds to TRBD1 (6 bases). This CDR3 region has 12 residues. V gave up 6 bases and J gave up 8 bases, with 11 bases separating them. Germline CDR1 MNHEY, CDR2 SVGEGT. The CDR3 DNA reads as TGTGCCAGCAGCCCATCAGGGGATGAGCAGTTCTTC. It translates to CASSPSGDEQFF.

This clonotype was recorded at least ten times. The CDR3, as DNA: TGTGCCAGCAGCTTAGGGGACTCATCCTACAATGAGCAGTTCTTC. It translates to CASSLGDSSYNEQFF. This sequence joins TRBV7-3 and TRBJ2-1; a possible D gene is TRBD2 (6 bases). The germline CDR1 and CDR2 sequences are SGHTA and FQGTGA. The CDR3 runs 15 residues. V lost 2 bases and J lost 1, with 9 bases in between. The whole variable domain, filled in from reference TRBV7-3 and TRBJ2-1, reads GAGVSQTPSNKVTEKGKYVELRCDPISGHTALYWYRQSLGQGPEFLIYFQGTGAADDSGLPNDRFFAVRPEGSVSTLKIQRTERGDSAVYLCASSLGDSSYNEQFFGPGTRLTVL.

Many counts were recorded for this clonotype. The V call is TRBV20-1, the J call TRBJ1-2; D remains unclear. The CDR3 covers 12 residues. Between the trimmed V and J ends, which lost 1 base and 7 bases, there was a span of 10 bases. The V gene's germline CDR1 is DFQATT and CDR2 SNEGSKA (reference sequence). CDR3 coding DNA: TGCAGTGCTAGAGTGGACCCGGGTGGCTACACCTTC. As protein: CSARVDPGGYTF.

This clonotype was observed many times. This sequence joins TRBV12-3 or TRBV12-4 and TRBJ2-5; 8 bases are a match to TRBD1. CDR3 size: 15 residues. V trimming: 5 bases; J trimming: 8 bases; junction bases outside the gene matches: 13. CDR3 protein: CASSPTGARGGTQYF. The CDR3 region has the DNA TGTGCCAGCAGTCCGACAGGGGCCAGAGGCGGAACCCAGTACTTC.

The rearrangement uses TRBV7-8 and TRBJ2-2; tentatively, D is TRBD1 (5 bases). The CDR3 loop spans 12 amino acids. In germline, CDR1 is SGHVS, CDR2 FQNEAQ. V was trimmed by 11 bases and J by 1 base, leaving 8 bases between them. The CDR3 DNA reads TGTGCCCTCGGACAGAACACCGGGGAGCTGTTTTTT. It specifies CALGQNTGELFF. The complete variable domain, with remaining parts taken from reference TRBV7-8 and TRBJ2-2, reads GAGVSQSPRYKVAKRGQDVALRCDPISGHVSLFWYQQALGQGPEFLTYFQNEAQLDKSGLPSDRFFAERPEGSVSTLKIQRTQQEDSAVYLCALGQNTGELFFGEGSRLTVL.

This clonotype was recorded at least ten times. The chain carries TRBV9 and TRBJ2-1; perhaps D is TRBD1 or TRBD2 (5 bases each). The CDR3 length is 15 residues. Trimming took off 0 bases at V and 3 bases at J, with 10 bases between the two ends. CDR1 and CDR2 (germline): SGDLS, YYNGEE. The CDR3 DNA is TGTGCCAGCAGCGTAGTGGGGACCAGCTACAATGAGCAGTTCTTC. Translating it yields CASSVVGTSYNEQFF.

Ten or more counts support this clonotype. The chain has TRBV27 and TRBJ2-5; TRBD1 or TRBD2 may be the D gene (5 bases each). CDR3 length: 14 residues. V dropped 0 bases and J dropped 7 bases, with 12 bases sitting between them. CDR1 and CDR2 from the germline V gene are MNHEY and SMNVEV (reference sequence). The CDR3 is CASSLSGVRSTQYF. The CDR3 DNA is TGTGCCAGCAGTTTATCGGGGGTCCGGTCGACCCAGTACTTC.

This clonotype was observed at least ten times. The rearrangement joins TRBV12-3 or TRBV12-4 to TRBJ1-2; TRBD1 matches 7 bases. After removal of 6 bases from V and 3 bases from J, the junction contained 7 bases not matched to a gene. CDR3 size: 14 residues. The CDR3 region is CASSMTGLDYGYTF. The DNA for the CDR3 is TGTGCCAGCAGCATGACAGGGCTGGACTATGGCTACACCTTC.

V usage is TRBV11-3 and J usage is TRBJ2-2; possibly TRBD2 for D (5 bases). V lost 10 bases to trimming and J lost 2 bases, with 20 bases between them. The CDR3 length is 16 residues. From germline, CDR1 is SGHNT and CDR2 YENEEA. CDR3 coding DNA: TGTGCCATTAGCTCCCCAGGCGGGCACAACACCGGGGAGCTGTTTTTT. It translates to CAISSPGGHNTGELFF.

The table lists this clonotype with many counts. This sequence joins TRBV20-1 and TRBJ1-6, with a possible D match to TRBD1 (6 bases). This CDR3 is built from 18 residues. V lost 4 bases and J lost 7, with 26 bases in between. Germline V CDR1 and CDR2: DFQATT, SNEGSKA (reference sequence). DNA of the CDR3: TGCAGTGCTATGGCCGCACAGGGAGAGGTGAATCACAATTCACCCCTCCACTTT. Its protein product is CSAMAAQGEVNHNSPLHF.

J is TRBJ2-3 and V is TRBV18, with D possibly matching TRBD1 (5 bases). V lost 2 bases, J lost 5 bases, and 14 bases lay in between. From germline, CDR1 is KGHSH and CDR2 LQKENI. This CDR3 has 15 residues. In DNA, the CDR3 is TGTGCCAGCTCACCATTGGCAGGGATCGGAGATACGCAGTATTTT. Translating gives CASSPLAGIGDTQYF. The full variable domain, completed using reference TRBV18 and TRBJ2-3, is NAGVMQNPRHLVRRRGQEARLRCSPMKGHSHVYWYRQLPEEGLKFMVYLQKENIIDESGMPKERFSAEFPKEGPSILRIQQVVRGDSAAYFCASSPLAGIGDTQYFGPGTRLTVL.

The table lists this clonotype with many counts. The chain links TRBV28 to TRBJ2-7; D gene unclear. The CDR3 runs to 16 residues. V lost 3 bases and J lost 6, with 21 bases in between. Germline-derived CDR1 and CDR2 are MDHEN and SYDVKM. The CDR3 DNA reads TGTGCCAGCAGTTTCGGGCAAGCCCGGTCGTGGGCCGAGCAGTACTTC. Translation gives CASSFGQARSWAEQYF. The variable domain in full, completed from reference TRBV28 and TRBJ2-7, reads DVKVTQSSRYLVKRTGEKVFLECVQDMDHENMFWYRQDPGLGLRLIYFSYDVKMKEKGDIPEGYSVSREKKERFSLILESASTNQTSMYLCASSFGQARSWAEQYFGPGTRLTVT.

This clonotype was counted at least ten times. This chain joins TRBV20-1 and TRBJ1-1; weak D call: TRBD1 (5 bases). Deletions cut 5 bases from V and 2 bases from J, with 15 bases between. Germline loops: CDR1 DFQATT, CDR2 SNEGSKA (reference sequence). The CDR3 covers 14 residues. CDR3 nucleotides: TGCAGTGCTCCGATTAGACAGCCTAACACTGAAGCTTTCTTT. Amino acid sequence: CSAPIRQPNTEAFF.